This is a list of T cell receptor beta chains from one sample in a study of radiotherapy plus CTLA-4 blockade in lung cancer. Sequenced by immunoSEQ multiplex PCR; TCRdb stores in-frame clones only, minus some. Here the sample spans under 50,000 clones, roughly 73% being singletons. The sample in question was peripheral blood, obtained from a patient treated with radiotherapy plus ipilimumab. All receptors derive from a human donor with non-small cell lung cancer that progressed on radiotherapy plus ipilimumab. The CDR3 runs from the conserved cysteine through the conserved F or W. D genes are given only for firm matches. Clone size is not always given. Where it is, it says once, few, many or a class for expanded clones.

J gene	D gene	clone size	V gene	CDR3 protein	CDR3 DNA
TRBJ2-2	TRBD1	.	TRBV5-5	CASSWGTANTGELFF	TGTGCCAGCAGCTGGGGGACAGCGAACACCGGGGAGCTGTTTTTT
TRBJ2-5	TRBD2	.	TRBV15	CATSRGGTSPRLQETQYF	TGTGCCACCAGCAGAGGTGGGACTAGTCCGCGGCTCCAAGAGACCCAGTACTTC
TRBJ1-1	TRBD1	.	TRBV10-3	CAISGRTGGTEAFF	TGTGCCATCAGCGGTCGGACAGGGGGCACTGAAGCTTTCTTT
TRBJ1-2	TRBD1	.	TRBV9	CASSVAPGQNYGYTF	TGTGCCAGCAGCGTAGCGCCGGGACAGAACTATGGCTACACCTTC
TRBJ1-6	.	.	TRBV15	CATSRAGRSNSPLHF	TGTGCCACCAGCAGAGCCGGGAGAAGTAATTCACCCCTCCACTTT
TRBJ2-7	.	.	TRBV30	CAWSLGGHPSYEQYF	TGTGCCTGGAGTCTCGGGGGGCACCCCTCCTACGAGCAGTACTTC
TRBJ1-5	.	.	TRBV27	CASRAGILSNQPQHF	TGTGCCAGCAGGGCAGGGATCCTAAGCAATCAGCCCCAGCATTTT
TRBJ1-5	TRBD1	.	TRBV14	CASSQGDRGQPQHF	TGTGCCAGCAGCCAAGGGGACAGGGGACAGCCCCAGCATTTT
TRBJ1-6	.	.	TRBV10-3	CAISDGHDLDSPLHF	TGTGCCATCAGTGATGGACACGACTTGGATTCACCCCTCCACTTT
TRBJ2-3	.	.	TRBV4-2	CASSQDTGGDTQYF	TGTGCCAGCAGCCAAGATACCGGAGGAGATACGCAGTATTTT
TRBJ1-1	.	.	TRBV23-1	CASSSPARGTEAFF	TGCGCCAGCAGTTCCCCGGCCAGGGGCACTGAAGCTTTCTTT
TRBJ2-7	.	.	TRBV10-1	CASSESPPGREQYF	TGCGCCAGCAGTGAGTCACCTCCGGGAAGGGAGCAGTACTTC
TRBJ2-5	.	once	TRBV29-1	CSVARFQETQYF	TGCAGCGTCGCCAGGTTCCAAGAGACCCAGTACTTC
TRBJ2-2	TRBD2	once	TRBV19	CASRSGGYSTTGELFF	TGTGCCAGTAGAAGCGGGGGATACTCCACCACCGGGGAGCTGTTTTTT
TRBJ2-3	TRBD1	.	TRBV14	CASSQAGGRVTQYF	TGTGCCAGCAGCCAAGCAGGGGGCCGGGTTACGCAGTATTTT
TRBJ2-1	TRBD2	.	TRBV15	CATSREGRLAATSYNEQFF	TGTGCCACCAGCAGAGAGGGTCGACTAGCGGCCACCTCCTACAATGAGCAGTTCTTC
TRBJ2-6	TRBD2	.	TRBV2	CASSEGEGSGANVLTF	TGTGCCAGCAGTGAAGGGGAGGGTTCTGGGGCCAACGTCCTGACCTTC
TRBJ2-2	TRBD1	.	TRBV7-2	CASSRRGTGSNTGELFF	TGTGCCAGCAGCCGTCGCGGGACAGGGTCGAACACCGGGGAGCTGTTTTTT
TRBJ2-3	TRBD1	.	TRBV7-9	CASTLGLGQGTDTQYF	TGCGCCAGCACACTCGGGTTGGGACAGGGGACAGATACGCAGTATTTT
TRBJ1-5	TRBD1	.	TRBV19	CASSTWTGVNNQPQHF	TGTGCCAGTAGTACCTGGACAGGGGTTAACAATCAGCCCCAGCATTTT
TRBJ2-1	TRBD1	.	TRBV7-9	CASSVGQGLGRFF	TGTGCCAGCAGCGTGGGACAGGGTCTCGGTCGGTTCTTC
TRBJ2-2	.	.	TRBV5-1	CASSLDRVNTGELFF	TGCGCCAGCAGCTTGGACAGGGTTAACACCGGGGAGCTGTTTTTT
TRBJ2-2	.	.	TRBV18	CASSDRRNTGELFF	TGTGCCAGCTCCGACAGGCGAAACACCGGGGAGCTGTTTTTT
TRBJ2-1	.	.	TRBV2	CASSDHQFYNEQFF	TGTGCCAGCAGTGACCACCAGTTCTACAATGAGCAGTTCTTC
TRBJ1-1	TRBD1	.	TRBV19	CASSIGTGLGLNTEAFF	TGTGCCAGTAGTATAGGGACAGGGCTAGGGTTGAACACTGAAGCTTTCTTT
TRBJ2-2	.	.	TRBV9	CASEPGTNTGELFF	TGTGCCAGCGAACCGGGAACGAACACCGGGGAGCTGTTTTTT
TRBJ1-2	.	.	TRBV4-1	CASSQERWEDGYTF	TGCGCCAGCAGCCAAGAGAGGTGGGAGGATGGCTACACCTTC
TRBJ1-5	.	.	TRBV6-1	CASSRKGEGNQPQHF	TGTGCCAGCAGTCGGAAGGGGGAAGGCAATCAGCCCCAGCATTTT
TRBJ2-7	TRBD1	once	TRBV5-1	CASSRTSGTGVYEQYF	TGCGCCAGCAGCCGCACCTCCGGGACAGGGGTCTACGAGCAGTACTTC
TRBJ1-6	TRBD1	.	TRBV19	CASSTQGKGANSPLHF	TGTGCCAGTAGTACACAGGGGAAAGGTGCTAATTCACCCCTCCACTTT
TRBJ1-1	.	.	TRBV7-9	CASSPKYRLAMNTEAFF	TGTGCCAGCAGCCCGAAGTACAGGTTGGCTATGAACACTGAAGCTTTCTTT
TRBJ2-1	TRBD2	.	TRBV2	CASSVKRGGSNEQFF	TGTGCCAGCAGTGTTAAGCGGGGGGGCTCAAATGAGCAGTTCTTC
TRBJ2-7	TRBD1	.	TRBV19	CASSRDPGQGSYEQYF	TGTGCCAGTAGCCGAGACCCGGGACAGGGCTCCTACGAGCAGTACTTC
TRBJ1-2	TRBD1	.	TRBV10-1	CASSESTGVYGYTF	TGCGCCAGCAGTGAGTCGACAGGGGTGTATGGCTACACCTTC
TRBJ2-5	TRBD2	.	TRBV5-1	CASRPGTSGGGQETQYF	TGCGCCAGCAGACCCGGGACTAGCGGGGGGGGCCAAGAGACCCAGTACTTC
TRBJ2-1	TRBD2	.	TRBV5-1	CATRLAGTNNEQFF	TGCGCCACCAGGCTAGCGGGGACTAACAATGAGCAGTTCTTC
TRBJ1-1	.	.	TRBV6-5	CASSPQGNTEAFF	TGTGCCAGCAGTCCACAGGGGAACACTGAAGCTTTCTTT